In its sample, the clone carrying this TCR beta chain was seen once. The source of the sample is a study of blood T cell repertoires in COVID-19. Across the study: Sites across the United States, Italy and Spain contributed samples from acute and convalescent COVID-19. PBMCs, B-cell-depleted T cells, or T cells provided the cDNA or gDNA that made up the material.

V shed 3 bases, J shed 12 bases, and the junction held 8 bases outside the gene matches. Germline CDR1 ENHRY, CDR2 SYGVKD. CDR3 length: 13 amino acids. Authors' analysis steps: Estimation of nucleated cell counts relied on the amplification of reference gene primers. This table comes from immunoSEQ multiplex PCR, and its TCRdb copy is limited to in-frame clones, with some not included. The DNA was the basis for D and trimming; V, J and clone size are from that table. The table lists approximately 220,000 clones, approximately 80% of them singletons. The V call is TRBV10-3, the J call TRBJ2-1, with 7 bases lining up with TRBD2. The sequence derives from a woman aged 55-69 years who had recovered from COVID-19. Input material: peripheral blood. This CDR3 reads CAISDVRLAAQFF. The CDR3 DNA is TGTGCCATCAGTGACGTTAGGCTAGCGGCGCAGTTCTTC.